This TCR beta chain was sequenced during a study of human T cells and chemical hapten exposure. Study-wide context: The cohort included alopecia areata under or over 50% scalp, totalis and universalis. Study-wide findings and caveats: Counts of expanded TCRs at PT1 were positively correlated with patch test score.

This sample's time point: pre-sensitization, week 0. The treatment denotes: therapeutic diphenylcyclopropenone sensitization with weekly scalp DPC. This clonotype was observed many times. Antigen specificity is unknown. TCRdb re-called the RACE reads through MiXCR, storing one row per CDR3 protein. Seen here are about 80,000 distinct CDR3 sequences, approximately 14% observed once, and the top ten hold 4% to 6%. Per the germline V gene, CDR1 is SGHRS and CDR2 is YFSETQ. This CDR3 spans 15 amino acids. The J segment lost 4 bases and the V segment lost 0 bases, leaving 3 bases of the junction unmatched. The V gene is TRBV5-1, the J gene TRBJ2-3; 9 nucleotides line up with TRBD2. The starting material was whole blood, obtained in connection with sensitization to the hapten diphenylcyclopropenone (DPC). This clonotype was sampled from a woman between 45 and 65 years old with alopecia areata. Some clones in this sample may be carry-over from other donors' samples. As DNA, the CDR3 is TGCGCCAGCAGCTTGGTGGCGGGGGGGGCAGATACGCAGTATTTT. Translated, it gives CASSLVAGGADTQYF.